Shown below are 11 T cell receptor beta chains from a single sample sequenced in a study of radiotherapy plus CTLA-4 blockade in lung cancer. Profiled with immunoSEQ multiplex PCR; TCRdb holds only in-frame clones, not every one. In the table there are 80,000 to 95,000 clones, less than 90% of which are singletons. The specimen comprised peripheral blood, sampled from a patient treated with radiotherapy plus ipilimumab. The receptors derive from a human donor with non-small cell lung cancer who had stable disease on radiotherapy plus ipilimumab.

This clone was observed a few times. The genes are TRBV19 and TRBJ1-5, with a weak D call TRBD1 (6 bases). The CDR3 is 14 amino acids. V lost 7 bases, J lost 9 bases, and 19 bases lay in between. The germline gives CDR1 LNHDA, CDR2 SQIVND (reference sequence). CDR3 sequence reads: CASNTLQGWPPQHF. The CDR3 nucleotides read TGTGCCAGTAACACCCTACAGGGTTGGCCGCCCCAGCATTTT.

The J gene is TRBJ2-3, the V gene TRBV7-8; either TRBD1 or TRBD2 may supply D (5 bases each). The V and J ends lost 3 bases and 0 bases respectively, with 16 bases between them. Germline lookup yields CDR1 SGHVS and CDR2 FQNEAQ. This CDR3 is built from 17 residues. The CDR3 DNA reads TGTGCCAGCAGCTTTGGTTCGGGACGGACTAGCACAGATACGCAGTATTTT. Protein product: CASSFGSGRTSTDTQYF.

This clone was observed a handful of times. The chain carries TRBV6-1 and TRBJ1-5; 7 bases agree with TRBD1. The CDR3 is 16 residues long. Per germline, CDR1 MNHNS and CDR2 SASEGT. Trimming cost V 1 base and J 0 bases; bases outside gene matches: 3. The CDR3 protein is CASSEGAGGSNQPQHF. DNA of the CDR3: TGTGCCAGCAGTGAAGGGGCAGGGGGTAGCAATCAGCCCCAGCATTTT.

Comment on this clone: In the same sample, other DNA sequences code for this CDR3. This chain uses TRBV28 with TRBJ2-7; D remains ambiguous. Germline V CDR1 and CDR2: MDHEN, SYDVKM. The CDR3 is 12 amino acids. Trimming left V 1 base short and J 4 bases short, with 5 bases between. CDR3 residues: CASSLLGYEQYF. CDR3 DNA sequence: TGTGCCAGCAGTTTATTGGGATACGAGCAGTACTTC.

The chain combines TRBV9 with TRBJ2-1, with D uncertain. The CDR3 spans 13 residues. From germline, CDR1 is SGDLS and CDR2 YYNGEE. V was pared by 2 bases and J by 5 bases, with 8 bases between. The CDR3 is CASSVDVNNEQFF. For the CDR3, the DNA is TGTGCCAGCAGCGTGGACGTCAACAATGAGCAGTTCTTC.

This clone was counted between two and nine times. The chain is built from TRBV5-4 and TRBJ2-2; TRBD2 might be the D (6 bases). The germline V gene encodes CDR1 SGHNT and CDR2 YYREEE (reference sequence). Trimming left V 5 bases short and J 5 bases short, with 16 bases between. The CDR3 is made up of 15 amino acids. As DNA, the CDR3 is TGTGCCAGCAGGTCGGCTAGGGAGGTAACCGGGGAGCTGTTTTTT. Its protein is CASRSAREVTGELFF.

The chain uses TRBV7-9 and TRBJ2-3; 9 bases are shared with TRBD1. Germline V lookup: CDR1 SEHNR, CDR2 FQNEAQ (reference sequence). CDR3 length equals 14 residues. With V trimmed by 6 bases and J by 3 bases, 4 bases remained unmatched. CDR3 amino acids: CASSYGQGTDTQYF. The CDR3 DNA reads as TGTGCCAGCAGTTACGGACAGGGGACAGATACGCAGTATTTT. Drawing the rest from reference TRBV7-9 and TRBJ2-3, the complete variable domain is DTGVSQNPRHKITKRGQNVTFRCDPISEHNRLYWYRQTLGQGPEFLTYFQNEAQLEKSRLLSDRFSAERPKGSFSTLEIQRTEQGDSAMYLCASSYGQGTDTQYFGPGTRLTVL.

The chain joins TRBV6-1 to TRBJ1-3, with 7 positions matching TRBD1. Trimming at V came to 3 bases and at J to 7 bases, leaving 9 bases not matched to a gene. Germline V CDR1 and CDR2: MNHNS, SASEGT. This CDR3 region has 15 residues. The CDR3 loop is CASSEVTGPRNTIYF. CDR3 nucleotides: TGTGCCAGCAGTGAGGTGACAGGGCCGCGGAACACCATATATTTT.

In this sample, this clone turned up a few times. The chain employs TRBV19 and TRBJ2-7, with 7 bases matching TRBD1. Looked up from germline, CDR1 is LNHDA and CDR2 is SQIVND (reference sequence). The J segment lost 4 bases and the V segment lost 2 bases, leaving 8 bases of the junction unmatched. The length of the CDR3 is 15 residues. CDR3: CASSISGTVYYEQYF. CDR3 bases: TGTGCCAGTAGTATATCCGGGACAGTGTATTACGAGCAGTACTTC.

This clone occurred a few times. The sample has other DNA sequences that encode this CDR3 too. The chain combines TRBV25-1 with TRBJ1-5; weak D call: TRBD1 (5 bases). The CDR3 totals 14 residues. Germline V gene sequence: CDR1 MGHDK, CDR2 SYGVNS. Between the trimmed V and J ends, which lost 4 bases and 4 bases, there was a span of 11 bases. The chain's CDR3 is CASSAGGENQPQHF. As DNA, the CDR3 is TGTGCCAGCAGTGCGGGGGGTGAGAATCAGCCCCAGCATTTT.

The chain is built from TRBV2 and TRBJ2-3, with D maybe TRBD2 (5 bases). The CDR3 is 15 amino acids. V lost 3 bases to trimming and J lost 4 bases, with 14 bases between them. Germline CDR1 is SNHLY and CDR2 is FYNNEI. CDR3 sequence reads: CASSDAGLRADTQYF. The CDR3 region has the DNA TGTGCCAGCAGTGACGCGGGTTTACGGGCAGATACGCAGTATTTT.